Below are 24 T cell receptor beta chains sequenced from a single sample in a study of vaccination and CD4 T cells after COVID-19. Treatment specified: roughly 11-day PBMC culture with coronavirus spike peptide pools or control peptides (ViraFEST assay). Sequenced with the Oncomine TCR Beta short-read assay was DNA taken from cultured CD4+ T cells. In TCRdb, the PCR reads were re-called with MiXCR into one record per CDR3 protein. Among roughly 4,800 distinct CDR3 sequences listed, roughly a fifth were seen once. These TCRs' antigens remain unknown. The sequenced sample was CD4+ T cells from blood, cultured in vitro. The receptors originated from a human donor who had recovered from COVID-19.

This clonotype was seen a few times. The chain's CDR3 is CAISPEGNYGYTF. CDR3 coding DNA: TGTGCCATCAGCCCGGAGGGCAACTATGGCTACACCTTC. The chain employs TRBV10-3 and TRBJ1-2; D is uncertain. The CDR3 has 13 amino acids. The germline V gene encodes CDR1 ENHRY and CDR2 SYGVKD. V gave up 6 bases and J gave up 2 bases, with 10 bases separating them.

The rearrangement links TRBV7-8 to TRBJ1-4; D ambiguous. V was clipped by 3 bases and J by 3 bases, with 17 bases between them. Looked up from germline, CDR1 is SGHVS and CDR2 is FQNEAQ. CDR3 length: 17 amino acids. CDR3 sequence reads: CASSLVVGEPANEKLFF. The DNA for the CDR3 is TGTGCCAGCAGCTTGGTGGTTGGGGAGCCCGCTAATGAAAAACTGTTTTTT.

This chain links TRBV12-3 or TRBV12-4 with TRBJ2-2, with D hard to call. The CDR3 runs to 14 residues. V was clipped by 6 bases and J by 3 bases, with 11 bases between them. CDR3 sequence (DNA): TGTGCCAGCAGCTCTACACCGTACACCGGGGAGCTGTTTTTT. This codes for CASSSTPYTGELFF.

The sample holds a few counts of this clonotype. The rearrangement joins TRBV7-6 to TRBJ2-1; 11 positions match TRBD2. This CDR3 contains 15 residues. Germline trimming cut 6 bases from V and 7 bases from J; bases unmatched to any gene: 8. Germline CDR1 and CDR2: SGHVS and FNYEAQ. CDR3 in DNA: TGTGCCAGCAGTCGTATAGCGGGGGGGCCAAATGAGCAGTTCTTC. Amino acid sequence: CASSRIAGGPNEQFF.

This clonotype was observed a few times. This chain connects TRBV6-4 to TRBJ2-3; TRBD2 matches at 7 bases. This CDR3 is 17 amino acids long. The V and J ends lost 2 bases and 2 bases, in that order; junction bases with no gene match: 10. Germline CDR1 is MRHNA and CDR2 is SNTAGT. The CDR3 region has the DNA TGTGCCAGCAGTGACCACTATAGCGGGTTTTCCACAGATACGCAGTATTTT. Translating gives CASSDHYSGFSTDTQYF.

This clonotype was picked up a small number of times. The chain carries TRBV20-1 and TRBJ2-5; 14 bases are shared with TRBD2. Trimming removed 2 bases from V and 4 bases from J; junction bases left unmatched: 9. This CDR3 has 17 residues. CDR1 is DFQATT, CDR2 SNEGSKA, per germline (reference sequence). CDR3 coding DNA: TGCAGTGCTAGAAAACCGGGACTAGCGGGGGCTCGAGAGACCCAGTACTTC. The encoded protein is CSARKPGLAGARETQYF.

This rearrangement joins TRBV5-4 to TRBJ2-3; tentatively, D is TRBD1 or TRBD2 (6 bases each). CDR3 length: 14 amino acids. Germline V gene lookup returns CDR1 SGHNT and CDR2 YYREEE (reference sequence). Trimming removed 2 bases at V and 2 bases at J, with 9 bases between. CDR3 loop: CASSFGGLTDTQYF. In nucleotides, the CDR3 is TGTGCCAGCAGCTTTGGGGGGCTCACAGATACGCAGTATTTT. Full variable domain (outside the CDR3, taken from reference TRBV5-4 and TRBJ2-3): ETGVTQSPTHLIKTRGQQVTLRCSSQSGHNTVSWYQQALGQGPQFIFQYYREEENGRGNFPPRFSGLQFPNYSSELNVNALELDDSALYLCASSFGGLTDTQYFGPGTRLTVL.

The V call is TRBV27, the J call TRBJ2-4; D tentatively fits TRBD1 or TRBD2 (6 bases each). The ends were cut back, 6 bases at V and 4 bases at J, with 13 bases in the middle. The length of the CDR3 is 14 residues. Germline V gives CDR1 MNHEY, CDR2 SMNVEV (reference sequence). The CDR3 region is CASRSPGAKNIQYF. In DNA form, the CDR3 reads TGTGCCAGCAGATCTCCGGGGGCTAAAAACATTCAGTACTTC.

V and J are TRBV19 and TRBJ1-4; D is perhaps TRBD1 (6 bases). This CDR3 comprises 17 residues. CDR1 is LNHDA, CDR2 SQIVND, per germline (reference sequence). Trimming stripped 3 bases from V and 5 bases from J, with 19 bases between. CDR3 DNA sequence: TGTGCCAGTAGTATCCCGGACCCCTCAGGGGTGAATGAAAAACTGTTTTTT. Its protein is CASSIPDPSGVNEKLFF.

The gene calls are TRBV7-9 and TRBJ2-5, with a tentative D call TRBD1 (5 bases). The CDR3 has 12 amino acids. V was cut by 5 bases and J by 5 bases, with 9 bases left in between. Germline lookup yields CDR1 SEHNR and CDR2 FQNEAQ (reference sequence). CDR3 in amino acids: CASSAYRETQYF. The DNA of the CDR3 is TGTGCCAGCAGCGCCTACAGGGAGACCCAGTACTTC. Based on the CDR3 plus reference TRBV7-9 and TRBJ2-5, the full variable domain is DTGVSQNPRHKITKRGQNVTFRCDPISEHNRLYWYRQTLGQGPEFLTYFQNEAQLEKSRLLSDRFSAERPKGSFSTLEIQRTEQGDSAMYLCASSAYRETQYFGPGTRLLVL.

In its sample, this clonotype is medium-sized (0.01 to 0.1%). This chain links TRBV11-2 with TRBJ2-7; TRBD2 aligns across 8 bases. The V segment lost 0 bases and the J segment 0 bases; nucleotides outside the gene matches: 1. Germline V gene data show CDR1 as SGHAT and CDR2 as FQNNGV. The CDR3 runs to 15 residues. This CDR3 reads CASSLETSGSYEQYF. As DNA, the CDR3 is TGTGCCAGCAGCTTAGAAACTAGCGGCTCCTACGAGCAGTACTTC.

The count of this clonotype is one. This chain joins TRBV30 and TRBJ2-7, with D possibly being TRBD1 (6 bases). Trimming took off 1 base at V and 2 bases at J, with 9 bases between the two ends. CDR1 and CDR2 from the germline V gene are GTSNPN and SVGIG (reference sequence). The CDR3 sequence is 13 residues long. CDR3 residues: CAWSEDRPYEQYF. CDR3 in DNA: TGTGCCTGGAGTGAGGACAGACCCTACGAGCAGTACTTC.

Here the CDR3 reads CASSSGLWNTGELFF. CDR3 DNA: TGTGCCAGCAGCTCCGGACTGTGGAACACCGGGGAGCTGTTTTTT. V usage is TRBV7-3 and J usage is TRBJ2-2; D possibly corresponds to TRBD2 (5 bases). In germline, CDR1 is SGHTA, CDR2 FQGTGA. The CDR3 has 15 residues. V was trimmed by 4 bases and J by 1 base, leaving 10 bases between them.

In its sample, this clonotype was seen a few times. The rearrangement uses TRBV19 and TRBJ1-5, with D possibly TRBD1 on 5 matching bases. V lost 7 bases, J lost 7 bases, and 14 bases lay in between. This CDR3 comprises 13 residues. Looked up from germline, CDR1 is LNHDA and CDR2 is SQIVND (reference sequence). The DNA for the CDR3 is TGTGCCAGTACTACGGGGCCCCGGCAGCCCCAGCATTTT. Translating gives CASTTGPRQPQHF.

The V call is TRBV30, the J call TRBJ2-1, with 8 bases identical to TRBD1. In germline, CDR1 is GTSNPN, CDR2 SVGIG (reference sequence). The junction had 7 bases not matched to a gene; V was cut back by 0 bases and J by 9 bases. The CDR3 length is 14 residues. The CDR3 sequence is CAWSVGQGAAEQFF. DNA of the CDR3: TGTGCCTGGAGTGTAGGGCAGGGGGCAGCTGAGCAGTTCTTC.

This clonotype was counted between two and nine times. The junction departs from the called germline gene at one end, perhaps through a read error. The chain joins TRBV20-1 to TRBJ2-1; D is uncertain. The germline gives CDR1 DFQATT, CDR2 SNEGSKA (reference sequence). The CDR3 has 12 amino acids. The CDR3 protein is CSARGQVVRPTF. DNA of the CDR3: TGCAGTGCTAGAGGACAAGTCGTTAGACCAACCTTC.

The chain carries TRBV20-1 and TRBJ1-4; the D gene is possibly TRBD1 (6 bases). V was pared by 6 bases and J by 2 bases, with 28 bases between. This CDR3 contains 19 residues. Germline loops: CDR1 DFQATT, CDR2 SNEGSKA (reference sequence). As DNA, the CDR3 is TGCAGTGCCTCAGTACTCCTCTACAGGGATGGGTGGACTAATGAAAAACTGTTTTTT. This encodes CSASVLLYRDGWTNEKLFF.

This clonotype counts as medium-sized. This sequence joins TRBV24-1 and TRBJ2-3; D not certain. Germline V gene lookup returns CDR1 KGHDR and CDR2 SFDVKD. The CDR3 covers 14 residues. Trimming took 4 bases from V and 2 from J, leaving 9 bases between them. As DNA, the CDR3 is TGTGCCACCAGTGACCCCGGAACCACAGATACGCAGTATTTT. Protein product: CATSDPGTTDTQYF.

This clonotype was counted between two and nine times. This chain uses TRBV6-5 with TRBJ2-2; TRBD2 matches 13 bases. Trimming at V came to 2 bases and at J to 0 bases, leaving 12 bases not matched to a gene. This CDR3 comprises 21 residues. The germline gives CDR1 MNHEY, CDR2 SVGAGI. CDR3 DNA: TGTGCCAGCAGTTACGGGGGGTACGGACTAGCGGGGGTCACGAACACCGGGGAGCTGTTTTTT. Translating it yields CASSYGGYGLAGVTNTGELFF.

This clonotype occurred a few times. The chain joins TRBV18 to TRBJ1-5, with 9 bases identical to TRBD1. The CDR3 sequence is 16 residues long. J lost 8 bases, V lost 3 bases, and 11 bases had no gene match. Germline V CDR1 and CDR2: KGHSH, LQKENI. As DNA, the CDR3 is TGTGCCAGCTCACCCACTCTTGCAACAGGGGGCAAGCCCCAGCATTTT. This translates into CASSPTLATGGKPQHF.

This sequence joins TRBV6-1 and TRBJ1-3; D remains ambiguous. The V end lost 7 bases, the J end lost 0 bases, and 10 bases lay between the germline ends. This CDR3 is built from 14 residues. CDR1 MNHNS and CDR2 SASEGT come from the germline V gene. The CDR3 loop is CASTSSPSGNTIYF. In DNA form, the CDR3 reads TGTGCCAGCACCTCCTCTCCCTCTGGAAACACCATATATTTT.

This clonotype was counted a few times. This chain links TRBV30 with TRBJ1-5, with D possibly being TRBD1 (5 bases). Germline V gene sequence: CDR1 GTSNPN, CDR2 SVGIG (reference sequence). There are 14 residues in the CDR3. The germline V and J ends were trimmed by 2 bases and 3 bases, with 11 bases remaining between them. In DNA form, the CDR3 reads TGTGCCTGGAGTATACAGGTTTTCAATCAGCCCCAGCATTTT. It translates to CAWSIQVFNQPQHF.

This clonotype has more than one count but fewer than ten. This CDR3 reads CATSRDRMGQAYEQYF. CDR3 bases: TGTGCCACCAGCAGAGATCGAATGGGACAGGCCTACGAGCAGTACTTC. The genes are TRBV15 and TRBJ2-7; the match to TRBD1 covers 8 bases. J lost 2 bases, V lost 0 bases, and 6 bases had no gene match. There are 16 residues in the CDR3. Germline CDR1 and CDR2: LNHNV and YYDKDF (reference sequence).

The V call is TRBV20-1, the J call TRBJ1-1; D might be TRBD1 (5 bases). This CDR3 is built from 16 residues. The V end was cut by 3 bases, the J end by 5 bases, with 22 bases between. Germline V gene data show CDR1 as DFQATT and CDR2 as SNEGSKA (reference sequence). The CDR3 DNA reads TGCAGTGCTAGCCCAGGTGATAAGAGGGGCCAAACTGAAGCTTTCTTT. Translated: CSASPGDKRGQTEAFF.